The sequence of this T cell receptor (beta chain) was determined in a study of T-cell memory formation after mild COVID-19. Findings of the study overall: Most CD4+ clones that shrank were in CM and EM, while CD8+ ones turned up in EMRA. Whether second-wave clones peaking at day 37 were SARS-CoV-2 specific went unconfirmed.

This clonotype was recorded a few times. What it binds is not known. With constant-segment primers, 5'RACE yielded cDNA libraries of TCR alpha and TCR beta that carried sample barcodes and UMIs. TCRdb re-called the 5' RACE reads with MiXCR, one entry per CDR3 protein. The repertoire consists of around 310,000 distinct CDR3 sequences, with less than 20% occurring once and the leading ten covering approximately 20%. The receptor was derived from a man aged 18 to 30 who had mild COVID-19 (a few samples of this study predate the infection). Cell type and time point are not known. What was sequenced was PBMCs or a T cell subset sorted from them (not recorded which).

This CDR3 is CASSTSGGDKYRYGYTF. In DNA, the CDR3 is TGTGCCAGCAGCACATCCGGGGGGGACAAGTACCGATATGGCTACACCTTC. This chain joins TRBV3-1 and TRBJ1-2; the D gene is possibly TRBD1 (6 bases). Germline CDR1 and CDR2: LGHDT and YNNKEL (reference sequence). With 5 bases removed from V and 5 bases from J, the gap between germline ends came to 24 bases. The CDR3 totals 17 residues.